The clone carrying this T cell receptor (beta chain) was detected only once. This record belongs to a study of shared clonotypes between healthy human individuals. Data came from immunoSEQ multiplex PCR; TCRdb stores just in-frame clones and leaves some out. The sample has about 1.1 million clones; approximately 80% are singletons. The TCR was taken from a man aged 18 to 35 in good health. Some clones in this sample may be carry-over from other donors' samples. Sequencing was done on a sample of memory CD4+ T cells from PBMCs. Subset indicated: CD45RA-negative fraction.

CDR3 loop: CASSGTSRETQYF. CDR3 in DNA: TGTGCCAGCTCCGGGACTAGTCGGGAGACCCAGTACTTC. The V call is TRBV27, the J call TRBJ2-5, with TRBD2 matching over 8 bases. Germline assignment: CDR1 MNHEY and CDR2 SMNVEV (reference sequence). The J segment lost 5 bases and the V segment lost 8 bases, leaving 7 bases of the junction unmatched. The CDR3 totals 13 residues.